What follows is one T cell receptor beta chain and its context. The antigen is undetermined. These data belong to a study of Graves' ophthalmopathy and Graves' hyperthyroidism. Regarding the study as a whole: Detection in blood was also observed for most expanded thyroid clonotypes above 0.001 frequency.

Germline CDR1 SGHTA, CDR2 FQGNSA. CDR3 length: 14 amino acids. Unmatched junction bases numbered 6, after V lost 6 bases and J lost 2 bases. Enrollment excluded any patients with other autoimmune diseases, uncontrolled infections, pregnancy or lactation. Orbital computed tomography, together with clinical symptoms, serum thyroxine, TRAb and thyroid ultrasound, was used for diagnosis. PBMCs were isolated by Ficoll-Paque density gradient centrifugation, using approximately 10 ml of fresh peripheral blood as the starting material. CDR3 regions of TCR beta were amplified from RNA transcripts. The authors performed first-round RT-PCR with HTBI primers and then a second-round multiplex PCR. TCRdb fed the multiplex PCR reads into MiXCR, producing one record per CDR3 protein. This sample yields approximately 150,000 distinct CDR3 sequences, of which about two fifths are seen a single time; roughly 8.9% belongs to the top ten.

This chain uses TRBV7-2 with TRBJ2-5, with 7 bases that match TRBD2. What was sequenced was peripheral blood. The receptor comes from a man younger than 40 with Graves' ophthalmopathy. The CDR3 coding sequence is TGTGCCAGCAGTAAAAGCGGGGTTCAAGAGACCCAGTACTTC. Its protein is CASSKSGVQETQYF. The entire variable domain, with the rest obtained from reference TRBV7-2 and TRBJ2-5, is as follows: GAGVSQSPSNKVTEKGKDVELRCDPISGHTALYWYRQSLGQGLEFLIYFQGNSAPDKSGLPSDRFSAERTGGSVSTLTIQRTQQEDSAVYLCASSKSGVQETQYFGPGTRLLVL.